This TCR beta chain comes out of a study of blood T cell repertoires in COVID-19. Across the whole study: T cells, B-cell-depleted T cells, or PBMCs provided the cDNA or gDNA that served as material.

Repertoires were generated with immunoSEQ multiplex PCR, while TCRdb's copy carries only in-frame clones and drops some. The sample records some 300,000 clones, 70% to 90% being singletons. This clone has just one count. The CDR3 length is 12 residues. Germline CDR1 is MNHEY and CDR2 is SVGEGT. Trimming removed 6 bases at V and 4 bases at J, with 10 bases between. This receptor was taken from a woman between 50 and 59 years old with COVID-19, enrolled during active disease. Specimen: peripheral blood. The genes are TRBV6-2 or TRBV6-3 and TRBJ2-7; maybe TRBD1 (5 bases). CDR3 loop: CASSPQGYEQYF. The CDR3 bases are TGTGCCAGCAGCCCCCAGGGATACGAGCAGTACTTC.